Listed here is a single T cell receptor (beta chain). The data stem from a study of technical replicates of blood from a handful of donors. V lost 5 bases to trimming and J lost 0 bases, with 11 bases between them. This CDR3 is built from 15 residues. CDR1 and CDR2 from the germline V gene are SGHTA and FQGNSA. Sequenced by immunoSEQ multiplex PCR; TCRdb stores in-frame clones only, minus some. The sample has more than 90,000 clones, more than 90% seen once. Sequencing input: T cells isolated from PBMCs. The rearrangement links TRBV7-2 to TRBJ1-3; D possibly corresponds to TRBD1 (5 bases). The clonotype originates from a human donor in good health. CDR3 sequence (DNA): TGTGCCAGCAGCCGACAGCCTAACTCTGGAAACACCATATATTTT. Residues: CASSRQPNSGNTIYF.